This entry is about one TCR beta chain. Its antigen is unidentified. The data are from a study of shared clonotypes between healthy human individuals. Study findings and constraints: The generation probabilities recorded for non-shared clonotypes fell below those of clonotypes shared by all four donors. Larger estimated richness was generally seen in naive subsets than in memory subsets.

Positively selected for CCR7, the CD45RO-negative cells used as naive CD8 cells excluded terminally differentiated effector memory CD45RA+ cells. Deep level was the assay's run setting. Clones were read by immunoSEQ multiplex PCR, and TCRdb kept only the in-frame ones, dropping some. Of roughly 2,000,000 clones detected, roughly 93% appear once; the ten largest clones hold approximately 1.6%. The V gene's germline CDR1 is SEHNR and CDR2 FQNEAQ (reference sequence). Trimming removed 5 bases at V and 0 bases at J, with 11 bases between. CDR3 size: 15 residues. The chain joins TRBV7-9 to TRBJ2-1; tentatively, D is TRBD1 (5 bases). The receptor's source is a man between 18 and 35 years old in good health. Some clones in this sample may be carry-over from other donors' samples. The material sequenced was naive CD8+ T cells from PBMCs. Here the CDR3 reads CASSIRQSSYNEQFF. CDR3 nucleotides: TGTGCCAGCAGCATACGACAGAGCTCCTACAATGAGCAGTTCTTC.